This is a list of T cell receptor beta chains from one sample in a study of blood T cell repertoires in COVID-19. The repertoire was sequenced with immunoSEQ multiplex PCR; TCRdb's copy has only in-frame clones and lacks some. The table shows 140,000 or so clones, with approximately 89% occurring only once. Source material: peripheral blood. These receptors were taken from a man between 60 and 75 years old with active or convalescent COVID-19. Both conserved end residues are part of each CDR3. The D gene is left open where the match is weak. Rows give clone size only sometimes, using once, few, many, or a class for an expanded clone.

CDR3 protein: CASSIDRTATYEQYF; CDR3 DNA: TGTGCCAGTAGTATAGATAGAACAGCCACCTACGAGCAGTACTTC; D gene: -; clone size: -; J gene: TRBJ2-7; V gene: TRBV19
CDR3 protein: CASSYSGQRETQYF; CDR3 DNA: TGTGCCAGCAGTTACTCGGGACAGAGGGAGACCCAGTACTTC; D gene: TRBD1; clone size: -; J gene: TRBJ2-5; V gene: TRBV6-6
CDR3 protein: CASSLVTGADYGYTF; CDR3 DNA: TGTGCCAGCAGCTTGGTGACGGGAGCGGACTATGGCTACACCTTC; D gene: -; clone size: -; J gene: TRBJ1-2; V gene: TRBV5-4
CDR3 protein: CASSFGGQPQHF; CDR3 DNA: TGTGCCAGCAGTTTCGGGGGTCAGCCCCAGCATTTT; D gene: -; clone size: once; J gene: TRBJ1-5; V gene: TRBV12-3/TRBV12-4
CDR3 protein: CASSPPGQSFSYEQYF; CDR3 DNA: TGTGCCAGCAGCCCCCCGGGACAGAGCTTCTCCTACGAGCAGTACTTC; D gene: TRBD1; clone size: few; J gene: TRBJ2-7; V gene: TRBV6-6
CDR3 protein: CASSSGTSGRFFHNEQFF; CDR3 DNA: TGTGCCAGCAGCTCCGGGACTAGCGGGAGGTTTTTCCACAATGAGCAGTTCTTC; D gene: TRBD2; clone size: -; J gene: TRBJ2-1; V gene: TRBV11-2
CDR3 protein: CASSPQGVTDTQYF; CDR3 DNA: TGTGCCAGCAGTCCACAGGGGGTCACAGATACGCAGTATTTT; D gene: TRBD1; clone size: -; J gene: TRBJ2-3; V gene: TRBV28
CDR3 protein: CASSTTSEGHGELFF; CDR3 DNA: TGCGCCAGCAGTACGACTAGCGAGGGGCACGGGGAGCTGTTTTTT; D gene: TRBD2; clone size: -; J gene: TRBJ2-2; V gene: TRBV5-1
CDR3 protein: CASSLRTSGSYEQFF; CDR3 DNA: TGCGCCAGCAGCCTACGGACTAGCGGGAGCTATGAGCAGTTCTTC; D gene: TRBD2; clone size: -; J gene: TRBJ2-1; V gene: TRBV4-1
CDR3 protein: CSVRTGGGNTEAFF; CDR3 DNA: TGCAGCGTACGGACAGGAGGGGGGAACACTGAAGCTTTCTTT; D gene: TRBD1; clone size: once; J gene: TRBJ1-1; V gene: TRBV29-1